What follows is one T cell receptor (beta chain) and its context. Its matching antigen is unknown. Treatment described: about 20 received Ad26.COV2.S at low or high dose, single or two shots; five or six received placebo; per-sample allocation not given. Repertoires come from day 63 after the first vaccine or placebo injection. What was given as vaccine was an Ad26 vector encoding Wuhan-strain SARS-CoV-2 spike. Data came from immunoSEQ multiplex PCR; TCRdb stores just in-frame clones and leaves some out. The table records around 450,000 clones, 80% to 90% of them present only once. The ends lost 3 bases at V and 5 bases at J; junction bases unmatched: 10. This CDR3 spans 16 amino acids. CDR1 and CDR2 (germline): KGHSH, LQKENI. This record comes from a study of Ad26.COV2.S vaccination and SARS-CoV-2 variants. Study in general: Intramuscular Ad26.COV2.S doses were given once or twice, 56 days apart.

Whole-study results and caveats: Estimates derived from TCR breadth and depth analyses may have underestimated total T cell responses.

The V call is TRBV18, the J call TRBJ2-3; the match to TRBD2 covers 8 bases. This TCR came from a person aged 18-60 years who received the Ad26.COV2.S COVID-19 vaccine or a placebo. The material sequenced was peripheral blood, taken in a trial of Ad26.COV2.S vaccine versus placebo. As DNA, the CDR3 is TGTGCCAGCTCACCCCTTCAACCAGCGGGGGAAGATACGCAGTATTTT. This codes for CASSPLQPAGEDTQYF.